This paragraph covers one TCR beta chain sequence. Other nucleotide sequences from this sample produce the same CDR3. The data were obtained in a study of shared clonotypes between healthy human individuals. Profiling relied on immunoSEQ multiplex PCR, and the TCRdb table lists in-frame clones only, not all of them. The table includes roughly 2.2 million clones, roughly 92% detected once. The trim removed 3 bases at V and 7 bases at J, leaving 1 base unmatched. The length of the CDR3 is 11 residues. Germline V CDR1 and CDR2: SGDLS, YYNGEE. J is TRBJ2-7 and V is TRBV9, with 7 bases that match TRBD2. The sequenced sample consisted of naive CD4+ T cells from PBMCs. Indicated subset: CD45RA+ positively selected. The receptor was derived from a man younger than 35 in good health. Some clones in this sample may be carry-over from other donors' samples. The CDR3 reads CASSAGGEQYF. For the CDR3, the DNA is TGTGCCAGCAGCGCCGGGGGGGAGCAGTACTTC.